The entry that follows covers one T cell receptor (beta chain) sequence. Its specificity is not known. The V end lost 3 bases, the J end lost 0 bases, and 14 bases lay between the germline ends. The CDR3 is 17 amino acids. Germline-derived CDR1 and CDR2 are SGHTA and FQGTGA. This entry is derived from a study of cytomegalovirus exposure and HLA in healthy donors. The PCR had 60 Vbeta and 13 Jbeta primers. Only in-frame clones appear in the TCRdb table, and some are missing; sequencing was by immunoSEQ multiplex PCR. The sample shows fewer than 200,000 clones, 83% of them seen only once. The study, taken as a whole, reports: Sequences of the TCR beta chain were said to predict the HLA-A and HLA-B alleles of most subjects accurately. The authors assumed roughly uniform sequencing depth across donors for presence/absence analyses. Confirmation was obtained in vitro that a few CMV-associated chains are specific for CMV antigens. It was reported in a later analysis that an Asian-associated ancestry cluster showed fewer N-insertions than the approximately 690-donor mean.

The chain employs TRBV7-3 and TRBJ2-2; D is unclear. The source material was PBMCs. This receptor was taken from a man aged 50 to 60 in good health and CMV-seronegative. Here the CDR3 reads CASSLRRGGPNTGELFF. For the CDR3, the DNA is TGTGCCAGCAGCTTGAGACGCGGTGGCCCGAACACCGGGGAGCTGTTTTTT.